A single sample gave rise to the 19 T cell receptor beta chains below, sequenced in a study of chemoradiotherapy in HPV16-positive cancers. TCRdb's table, derived via immunoSEQ multiplex PCR, lists solely in-frame clones and lacks some. The sample consists of 10,000 or so clones, about 80% of them appearing once. The sample consisted of blood, taken from a patient who underwent chemoradiotherapy. The receptors originated from a human donor with HPV-associated anogenital cancer.

V usage is TRBV6-4 and J usage is TRBJ2-1; TRBD2 aligns across 9 bases. The length of the CDR3 is 15 residues. Germline V gives CDR1 MRHNA, CDR2 SNTAGT. The V gene end was trimmed by 3 bases and the J gene end by 0 bases; junction bases not matched to a gene: 0. The CDR3 protein is CASSERGGSYNEQFF. In nucleotides, the CDR3 is TGTGCCAGCAGTGAGCGGGGGGGCTCCTACAATGAGCAGTTCTTC.

This clone was seen a handful of times. In DNA form, the CDR3 reads TGTGCCAGCAGTGACCGGGACAACACTGAAGCTTTCTTT. Its translation: CASSDRDNTEAFF. V is TRBV6-4 and J is TRBJ1-1; tentative D call: TRBD1 (5 bases). The CDR3 is 13 residues long. V lost 2 bases and J 2 bases, leaving 6 bases between the germline ends. The germline CDR1 and CDR2 sequences are MRHNA and SNTAGT.

V usage is TRBV28 and J usage is TRBJ2-5; D assignment may be TRBD1 or TRBD2 (5 bases each). CDR1 MDHEN and CDR2 SYDVKM come from the germline V gene. This CDR3 region has 16 residues. With 6 bases removed from V and 7 bases from J, the gap between germline ends came to 24 bases. Here the CDR3 reads CASRSLLPGAPGTQYF. The CDR3 region has the DNA TGTGCCAGCAGATCATTATTACCCGGGGCGCCGGGGACCCAGTACTTC.

The rearrangement links TRBV29-1 to TRBJ2-7; 9 bases match TRBD1. Germline V lookup: CDR1 SQVTM, CDR2 ANQGSEA. V trimming: 7 bases; J trimming: 5 bases; junction bases outside the gene matches: 15. The CDR3 spans 15 residues. This CDR3 is CSALKGQGSGNEQYF. CDR3 bases: TGCAGCGCTCTTAAGGGACAGGGCTCCGGGAACGAGCAGTACTTC.

The chain is built from TRBV4-1 and TRBJ1-1; TRBD1 is a possible D gene (6 bases). Germline V gives CDR1 MGHRA, CDR2 YSYEKL. The CDR3 extends over 15 amino acids. The V and J ends lost 4 bases and 2 bases respectively, with 14 bases between them. Written as DNA, the CDR3 is TGCGCCAGCAGCCCCTGGGGGCTCACAAACACTGAAGCTTTCTTT. Protein: CASSPWGLTNTEAFF.

The chain employs TRBV28 and TRBJ1-1, with D hard to call. Trimming pared 0 bases from V and 7 bases from J, leaving 3 bases between. This CDR3 is 11 amino acids long. CDR1 is MDHEN and CDR2 is SYDVKM in the germline V gene. CDR3 sequence: CASSLWGEAFF. DNA of the CDR3: TGTGCCAGCAGTTTATGGGGTGAAGCTTTCTTT.

V usage is TRBV11-2 and J usage is TRBJ1-5; no clear D gene. Germline V gives CDR1 SGHAT, CDR2 FQNNGV. This CDR3 has 13 amino acids. V dropped 0 bases and J dropped 1 base, with 1 base sitting between them. Here the CDR3 DNA reads TGTGCCAGCAGCTTAGAGAGCAATCAGCCCCAGCATTTT. Translated: CASSLESNQPQHF.

The genes are TRBV19 and TRBJ2-2; D is uncertain. Germline V gives CDR1 LNHDA, CDR2 SQIVND (reference sequence). The germline V and J ends were trimmed by 6 bases and 4 bases, with 9 bases remaining between them. The CDR3 has 13 amino acids. The CDR3 is CASRKVATGELFF. Here the CDR3 DNA reads TGTGCCAGTAGGAAGGTCGCCACCGGGGAGCTGTTTTTT.

This clone was observed a single time. J is TRBJ2-5 and V is TRBV9, with D unresolved. Germline V lookup: CDR1 SGDLS, CDR2 YYNGEE. Trimming shortened V by 0 bases and J by 1 base, and 10 bases separated the two germline ends. This CDR3 region has 15 residues. The CDR3 here is CASSVENRLQETQYF. The DNA of the CDR3 is TGTGCCAGCAGCGTAGAAAACCGCCTCCAAGAGACCCAGTACTTC.

This clone was counted between two and nine times. The chain is built from TRBV4-2 and TRBJ1-3; 8 bases align to TRBD1. V shed 0 bases, J shed 3 bases, and the junction held 1 base outside the gene matches. This CDR3 has 15 amino acids. Germline loops: CDR1 LGHNA, CDR2 YNFKEQ. CDR3 loop: CASSQDRGHGNTIYF. The CDR3 DNA follows: TGTGCCAGCAGCCAAGACAGGGGGCATGGAAACACCATATATTTT.

The chain couples TRBV6-1 to TRBJ1-3; D unresolved. The CDR3 spans 14 residues. V lost 1 base and J 4 bases, leaving 8 bases between the germline ends. CDR1 is MNHNS, CDR2 SASEGT, per germline. The CDR3 coding sequence is TGTGCCAGCAGTGAAGGGTGGATAGGAAACACCATATATTTT. Amino acid sequence: CASSEGWIGNTIYF.

V usage is TRBV5-1 and J usage is TRBJ2-7; 10 nucleotides line up with TRBD2. The junction had 7 bases not matched to a gene; V was cut back by 0 bases and J by 7 bases. Germline CDR1 is SGHRS and CDR2 is YFSETQ. The CDR3 extends over 15 amino acids. CDR3 sequence: CASSLAIAGGKEQYF. CDR3 coding DNA: TGCGCCAGCAGCTTGGCCATAGCGGGGGGAAAGGAGCAGTACTTC.

The chain links TRBV11-3 to TRBJ2-1; the match to TRBD2 covers 8 bases. The length of the CDR3 is 16 residues. Per germline, CDR1 SGHNT and CDR2 YENEEA. V shed 2 bases, J shed 4 bases, and the junction held 7 bases outside the gene matches. CDR3 DNA: TGTGCCAGCAGCTTACGTAGCGGGGACATATACAATGAGCAGTTCTTC. Translated: CASSLRSGDIYNEQFF.

This clone has a single count. V usage is TRBV2 and J usage is TRBJ2-1; D not resolved. Per the germline V gene, CDR1 is SNHLY and CDR2 is FYNNEI. This CDR3 has 12 residues. The V gene lost 6 bases and the J gene lost 6 bases, with 9 bases spanning the gap. CDR3: CASRMGGNEQFF. CDR3 in DNA: TGTGCCAGCAGGATGGGTGGCAATGAGCAGTTCTTC.

This clone was seen just once. The chain combines TRBV7-3 with TRBJ1-1; unclear D gene. CDR1 is SGHTA and CDR2 is FQGTGA in the germline V gene. The CDR3 length is 13 residues. The V end lost 5 bases, the J end lost 1 base, and 8 bases lay between the germline ends. This CDR3 is CASSLHPNTEAFF. The CDR3 DNA follows: TGTGCCAGCAGCCTACACCCGAACACTGAAGCTTTCTTT.

This chain connects TRBV4-1 to TRBJ2-7, with a weak D call TRBD1 (6 bases). Germline-derived CDR1 and CDR2 are MGHRA and YSYEKL. The ends were cut back, 3 bases at V and 0 bases at J, with 15 bases in the middle. There are 16 residues in the CDR3. The CDR3: CASSQEWTASSYEQYF. DNA for the CDR3: TGCGCCAGCAGCCAGGAGTGGACAGCAAGCTCCTACGAGCAGTACTTC.

This sequence joins TRBV10-3 and TRBJ2-7; D uncertain. The length of the CDR3 is 11 residues. The germline CDR1 and CDR2 sequences are ENHRY and SYGVKD. V lost 0 bases and J 5 bases, leaving 2 bases between the germline ends. The chain's CDR3 is CAISESHEQYF. The CDR3 DNA reads TGTGCCATCAGTGAGTCCCACGAGCAGTACTTC.

This chain joins TRBV7-8 and TRBJ2-1, with 8 bases lining up with TRBD2. V shed 5 bases, J shed 6 bases, and the junction held 18 bases outside the gene matches. Germline CDR1 is SGHVS and CDR2 is FQNEAQ. CDR3 size: 18 residues. The CDR3 is CASSLKRVAGGLFNEQFF. Here the CDR3 DNA reads TGTGCCAGCAGCCTCAAAAGGGTGGCGGGGGGCCTTTTCAATGAGCAGTTCTTC.

The V gene is TRBV19, the J gene TRBJ2-3; 9 bases are shared with TRBD1. Trimming removed 3 bases from V and 4 bases from J; junction bases left unmatched: 2. The CDR3 has 14 amino acids. CDR1 is LNHDA and CDR2 is SQIVND in the germline V gene (reference sequence). CDR3 residues: CASSITGGADTQYF. DNA of the CDR3: TGTGCCAGTAGTATTACAGGGGGCGCAGATACGCAGTATTTT. The full variable domain, rest sourced from reference TRBV19 and TRBJ2-3, is DGGITQSPKYLFRKEGQNVTLSCEQNLNHDAMYWYRQDPGQGLRLIYYSQIVNDFQKGDIAEGYSVSREKKESFPLTVTSAQKNPTAFYLCASSITGGADTQYFGPGTRLTVL.